This T cell receptor beta chain was recorded in a study of control samples from healthy donors and cancer patients. Profiling relied on immunoSEQ multiplex PCR, and the TCRdb table lists in-frame clones only, not all of them. Of approximately 87,000 clones in the sample, 80% to 95% were seen once. Germline CDR1 reads LNHDA; CDR2 reads SQIVND (reference sequence). Trimming pared 5 bases from V and 4 bases from J, leaving 14 bases between. This CDR3 has 14 residues. This sequence originates from a woman in her thirties or forties with lung cancer. The specimen was PBMCs. This chain joins TRBV19 and TRBJ1-1; D possibly corresponds to TRBD1 (5 bases). CDR3 sequence reads: CASSEGTLGTEAFF. The CDR3 nucleotides read TGTGCCAGTAGTGAGGGGACTTTAGGCACTGAAGCTTTCTTT. Based on the CDR3 plus reference TRBV19 and TRBJ1-1, the full variable domain is DGGITQSPKYLFRKEGQNVTLSCEQNLNHDAMYWYRQDPGQGLRLIYYSQIVNDFQKGDIAEGYSVSREKKESFPLTVTSAQKNPTAFYLCASSEGTLGTEAFFGQGTRLTVV.